This T cell receptor beta chain comes out of a study of tissue T cells after allogeneic stem cell transplantation. Regarding time point: mouse harvest day 7 after allogeneic transplant. The graft held 10^6 splenic CD5+ T cells and 10^7 T-cell-depleted bone marrow cells. Findings and limits, study-wide: Blood and spleen captured only part of the tissue TCR repertoire. The patient cohort was small and clinically heterogeneous, with limited sampling depth. Anatomically similar tissues had similar TCR repertoires within each patient.

CDR1 is SGHND and CDR2 is FRSKSL in the germline V gene. The CDR3 is 15 residues long. Trimming shortened V by 1 base and J by 3 bases, and 9 bases separated the two germline ends. About this clone itself: The antigen remains undetermined. Here the gene names and germline are mouse. The CDR3 is cut off 1 residue early in the read; its end comes from the germline J gene.

Survey-depth TCRbeta CDR3 sequencing reported V/J genes and productive frequencies. Produced via immunoSEQ multiplex PCR; TCRdb's table is partial and in-frame only. The data show around 9,000 clones, over 35% seen once. The J gene is TRBJ2-2, the V gene TRBV15; D is possibly TRBD1 (7 bases). The source is a female BALB/c mouse given C57BL/6 T cells with graft-versus-host disease after an allogeneic hematopoietic cell transplant. Sequenced input: skin. Partial CDR3 DNA: TGTGCCAGCAGTTTAGAGGGGGCGGACACCGGGCAGCTCTAC. Its translation: CASSLEGADTGQLY. The full-length CDR3 reads as CASSLEGADTGQLYF.